The 20 T cell receptor beta chains given below trace back to one sample, sequenced in a study of shared clonotypes between healthy human individuals. Profiled with immunoSEQ multiplex PCR; TCRdb holds only in-frame clones, not every one. The table lists 400,000 to 550,000 clones, approximately 79% of them singletons. Sequencing used PBMCs. Source of these receptors: a woman between 35 and 50 years old in good health. Some clones in this sample may be carry-over from other donors' samples.

The chain recombines TRBV30 with TRBJ2-3, with D tentatively TRBD1 (5 bases). V lost 0 bases and J lost 4, with 5 bases in between. Looked up from germline, CDR1 is GTSNPN and CDR2 is SVGIG (reference sequence). The CDR3 extends over 12 amino acids. Written as DNA, the CDR3 is TGTGCCTGGAGTGTAGGGGCAGATACGCAGTATTTT. This gives the protein CAWSVGADTQYF. Filled out from reference TRBV30 and TRBJ2-3, the complete variable domain reads SQTIHQWPATLVQPVGSPLSLECTVEGTSNPNLYWYRQAAGRGLQLLFYSVGIGQISSEVPQNLSASRPQDRQFILSSKKLLLSDSGFYLCAWSVGADTQYFGPGTRLTVL.

The J gene is TRBJ2-4, the V gene TRBV28; tentatively, D is TRBD1 (6 bases). The V end lost 6 bases, the J end lost 6 bases, and 15 bases lay between the germline ends. This CDR3 region has 14 residues. Germline CDR1 reads MDHEN; CDR2 reads SYDVKM. The CDR3 DNA reads as TGTGCCAGCAGGCAAGCTGGACAGAGAAACATTCAGTACTTC. Translated: CASRQAGQRNIQYF.

The V gene is TRBV5-1, the J gene TRBJ2-5, with TRBD2 matching 8 bases. The DNA matches TRBJ2-7 better at its end, which makes the J call doubtful. This CDR3 is 16 amino acids long. Germline CDR1 reads SGHRS; CDR2 reads YFSETQ. The CDR3 bases are TGCGCCAGCAGTCCAACTAGCGGAGAAAGCTCCTACGAGCAGTACTTC. It is translated as CASSPTSGESSYEQYF.

This chain links TRBV7-2 with TRBJ2-3; TRBD1 is a possible D gene (5 bases). CDR1 and CDR2 from the germline V gene are SGHTA and FQGNSA. Between the trimmed V and J ends, which lost 4 bases and 6 bases, there was a span of 17 bases. CDR3 size: 15 residues. The CDR3 bases are TGTGCCAGCAGCTCCCTAGGCAGGGCCGTGGATACGCAGTATTTT. It encodes CASSSLGRAVDTQYF.

The chain has TRBV9 and TRBJ2-1; 10 bases match TRBD1. The junction had 4 bases not matched to a gene; V was cut back by 0 bases and J by 7 bases. CDR1 is SGDLS, CDR2 YYNGEE, per germline. This CDR3 is built from 15 residues. This CDR3 reads CASSVGQGAINEQFF. The CDR3, as DNA: TGTGCCAGCAGCGTAGGACAGGGGGCGATAAATGAGCAGTTCTTC. The variable domain in full, completed from reference TRBV9 and TRBJ2-1, reads DSGVTQTPKHLITATGQRVTLRCSPRSGDLSVYWYQQSLDQGLQFLIQYYNGEERAKGNILERFSAQQFPDLHSELNLSSLELGDSALYFCASSVGQGAINEQFFGPGTRLTVL.

This chain joins TRBV6-6 and TRBJ1-2; a possible D gene is TRBD1 (6 bases). This CDR3 has 14 residues. The V end was cut by 6 bases, the J end by 4 bases, with 15 bases between. The germline CDR1 and CDR2 sequences are MNHNY and SVGAGI (reference sequence). CDR3 residues: CASSPYRESYGYTF. CDR3 nucleotide sequence: TGTGCCAGCAGCCCCTACAGGGAATCCTATGGCTACACCTTC.

This clone was counted only a few times. The chain links TRBV18 to TRBJ2-1; the D gene is possibly TRBD2 (5 bases). Germline lookup yields CDR1 KGHSH and CDR2 LQKENI. V lost 0 bases and J lost 7, with 13 bases in between. The CDR3 has 15 amino acids. The chain's CDR3 is CASSPPSPRRNEQFF. CDR3 DNA: TGTGCCAGCTCACCACCGAGCCCTCGGAGGAATGAGCAGTTCTTC.

The V call is TRBV20-1, the J call TRBJ1-2; 7 bases align to TRBD1. J was trimmed by 6 bases and V by 8 bases; bases with no gene match: 6. Germline CDR1 is DFQATT and CDR2 is SNEGSKA (reference sequence). The CDR3 runs 11 residues. The DNA for the CDR3 is TGCAGTAAACAGGGGAATGATGGCTACACCTTC. This translates into CSKQGNDGYTF.

As to this clone: One base away lies a much larger clone, so this may be a sequencing read error. The J gene is TRBJ1-2, the V gene TRBV30; TRBD1 is a possible D gene (6 bases). This CDR3 spans 14 amino acids. In germline, CDR1 is GTSNPN, CDR2 SVGIG (reference sequence). V lost 4 bases to trimming and J lost 7 bases, with 19 bases between them. The CDR3 DNA sequence: TGTGCCTGGACCCCCTCTGAGACAGGCTGTGGCTACACCTTC. This encodes CAWTPSETGCGYTF.

The chain employs TRBV25-1 and TRBJ2-5; 11 bases are a match to TRBD1. Losses at the gene ends were 6 bases for V and 11 bases for J; bases not matched to a gene: 20. Germline values: CDR1 MGHDK, CDR2 SYGVNS. This CDR3 spans 17 amino acids. The CDR3 loop is CASSPPLRGTGGLEQYF. The CDR3 DNA follows: TGTGCCAGCAGCCCCCCCCTAAGAGGGACAGGGGGACTAGAGCAGTACTTC.

The chain joins TRBV25-1 to TRBJ2-5, with 10 bases identical to TRBD2. J gave up 4 bases and V 4 bases, and 0 bases lay outside the gene matches. The CDR3 extends over 13 amino acids. Per germline, CDR1 MGHDK and CDR2 SYGVNS. CDR3 residues: CASSVAGGETQYF. CDR3 DNA: TGTGCCAGCAGTGTAGCGGGAGGAGAGACCCAGTACTTC.

This chain connects TRBV30 to TRBJ2-5; D is uncertain. Gene TRBJ2-7 matches the end of the DNA better, so the J call may be wrong. The CDR3 is made up of 11 amino acids. Germline V gene data show CDR1 as GTSNPN and CDR2 as SVGIG (reference sequence). The CDR3 loop is CAWSGVGEQYF. In DNA form, the CDR3 reads TGTGCCTGGAGTGGGGTTGGCGAGCAGTACTTC.

The rearrangement uses TRBV29-1 and TRBJ2-3, with 13 positions matching TRBD2. Germline values: CDR1 SQVTM, CDR2 ANQGSEA. The V and J ends lost 0 bases and 4 bases, in that order; junction bases with no gene match: 4. The CDR3 runs to 16 residues. CDR3 in DNA: TGCAGCGTTGAAGAACTAGCGGGAGGGCACTCAGATACGCAGTATTTT. Residues: CSVEELAGGHSDTQYF.

The genes are TRBV19 and TRBJ2-7; no clear D. The V gene's germline CDR1 is LNHDA and CDR2 SQIVND (reference sequence). V lost 1 base to trimming and J lost 4 bases, with 14 bases between them. The CDR3 has 15 amino acids. CDR3 sequence: CASSIAPGLAYEQYF. The CDR3 DNA follows: TGTGCCAGTAGTATAGCACCCGGGCTGGCTTACGAGCAGTACTTC.

This clone was observed a single time. The chain uses TRBV7-9 and TRBJ2-7; 10 bases match TRBD1. J gave up 4 bases and V 5 bases, and 2 bases lay outside the gene matches. The CDR3 length is 13 residues. Per the germline V gene, CDR1 is SEHNR and CDR2 is FQNEAQ (reference sequence). CDR3 sequence reads: CASSGQGGYEQYF. The CDR3 DNA reads as TGTGCCAGCAGCGGACAGGGGGGTTACGAGCAGTACTTC.

This sequence joins TRBV7-8 and TRBJ2-7, with D unresolved. This CDR3 is built from 14 residues. With 8 bases removed from V and 2 bases from J, the gap between germline ends came to 16 bases. Germline V gene sequence: CDR1 SGHVS, CDR2 FQNEAQ. CDR3 sequence: CASGVTWDPYEQYF. As DNA, the CDR3 is TGTGCCAGCGGAGTAACGTGGGATCCCTACGAGCAGTACTTC.

The chain links TRBV7-9 to TRBJ2-3, with D possibly being TRBD1 or TRBD2 (5 bases each). Germline V lookup: CDR1 SEHNR, CDR2 FQNEAQ (reference sequence). V lost 6 bases, J lost 4 bases, and 11 bases lay in between. The CDR3 loop spans 13 amino acids. Written as DNA, the CDR3 is TGTGCCAGCAGAGACGGGGACCCAGATACGCAGTATTTT. Protein: CASRDGDPDTQYF. The full variable domain, with the rest looked up from reference TRBV7-9 and TRBJ2-3, is DTGVSQNPRHKITKRGQNVTFRCDPISEHNRLYWYRQTLGQGPEFLTYFQNEAQLEKSRLLSDRFSAERPKGSFSTLEIQRTEQGDSAMYLCASRDGDPDTQYFGPGTRLTVL.

The chain carries TRBV21-1 and TRBJ2-1; the table calls TRBD1, which could not be checked here. TRBV21-1 counts as a pseudogene. The CDR3 consists of 13 residues. The DNA for the CDR3 is TGTGCCAGATTAAAGGGGTCTAGGAATGAGCAGTTCTTC. Amino acids: CARLKGSRNEQFF.

Written as DNA, the CDR3 is TGTGCCAGCAGTCCCCATGGGTGGGGGAGCGGGAACAACGGCTACGAGCAGTACTTC. It codes for CASSPHGWGSGNNGYEQYF. V is TRBV28 and J is TRBJ2-7; TRBD2 matches 7 bases. V lost 5 bases to trimming and J lost 3 bases; unmatched junction nucleotides: 22. Germline V gives CDR1 MDHEN, CDR2 SYDVKM. The CDR3 has 19 amino acids.

The V gene is TRBV5-1, the J gene TRBJ2-5; possibly TRBD2 for D (5 bases). The J call is in doubt because the DNA end fits TRBJ2-7 better. Germline loops: CDR1 SGHRS, CDR2 YFSETQ. The CDR3 sequence is 16 residues long. CDR3 nucleotides: TGCGCCAGCAGCTTGGTGTGGCAGCGGCGCCCCTACGAGCAGTACTTC. Amino acids: CASSLVWQRRPYEQYF.